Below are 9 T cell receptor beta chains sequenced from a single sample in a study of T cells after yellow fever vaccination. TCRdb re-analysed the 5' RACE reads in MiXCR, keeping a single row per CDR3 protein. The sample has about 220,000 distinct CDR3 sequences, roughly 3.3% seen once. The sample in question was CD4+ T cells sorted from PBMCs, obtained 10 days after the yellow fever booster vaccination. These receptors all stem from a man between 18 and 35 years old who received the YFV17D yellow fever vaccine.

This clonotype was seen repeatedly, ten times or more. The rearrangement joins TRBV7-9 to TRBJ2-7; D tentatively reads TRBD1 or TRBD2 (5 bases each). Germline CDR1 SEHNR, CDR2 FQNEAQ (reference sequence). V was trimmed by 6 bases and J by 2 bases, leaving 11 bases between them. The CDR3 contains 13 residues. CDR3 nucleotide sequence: TGTGCCAGCAGTTTTACGGGGCCCTACGAGCAGTACTTC. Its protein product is CASSFTGPYEQYF. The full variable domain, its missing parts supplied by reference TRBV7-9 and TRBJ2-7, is DTGVSQNPRHKITKRGQNVTFRCDPISEHNRLYWYRQTLGQGPEFLTYFQNEAQLEKSRLLSDRFSAERPKGSFSTLEIQRTEQGDSAMYLCASSFTGPYEQYFGPGTRLTVT.

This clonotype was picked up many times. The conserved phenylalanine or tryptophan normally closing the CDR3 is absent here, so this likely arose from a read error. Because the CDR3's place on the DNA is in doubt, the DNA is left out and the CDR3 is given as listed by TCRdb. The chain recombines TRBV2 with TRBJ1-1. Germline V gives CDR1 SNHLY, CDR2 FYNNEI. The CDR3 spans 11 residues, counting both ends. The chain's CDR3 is CASSDDGPKTI.

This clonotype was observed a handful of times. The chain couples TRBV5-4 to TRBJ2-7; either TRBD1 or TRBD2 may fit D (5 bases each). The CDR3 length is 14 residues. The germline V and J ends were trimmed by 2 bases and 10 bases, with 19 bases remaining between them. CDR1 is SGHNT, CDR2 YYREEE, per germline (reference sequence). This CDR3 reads CASSFGGFSTGQYF. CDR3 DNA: TGTGCCAGCAGCTTTGGGGGTTTCTCCACAGGTCAGTACTTC.

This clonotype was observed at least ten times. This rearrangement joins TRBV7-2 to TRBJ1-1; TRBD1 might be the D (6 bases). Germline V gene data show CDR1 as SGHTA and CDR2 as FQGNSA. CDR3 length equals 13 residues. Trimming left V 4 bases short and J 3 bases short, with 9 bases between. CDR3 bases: TGTGCCAGCAGCTCTGGACAGTACACTGAAGCTTTCTTT. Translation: CASSSGQYTEAFF.

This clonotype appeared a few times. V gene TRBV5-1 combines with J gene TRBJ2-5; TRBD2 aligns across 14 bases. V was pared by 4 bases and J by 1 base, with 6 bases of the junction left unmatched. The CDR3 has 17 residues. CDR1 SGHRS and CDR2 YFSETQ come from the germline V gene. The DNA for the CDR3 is TGCGCCAGCAGCACGGGACTAGCGGGGGACATCCAAGAGACCCAGTACTTC. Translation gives CASSTGLAGDIQETQYF.

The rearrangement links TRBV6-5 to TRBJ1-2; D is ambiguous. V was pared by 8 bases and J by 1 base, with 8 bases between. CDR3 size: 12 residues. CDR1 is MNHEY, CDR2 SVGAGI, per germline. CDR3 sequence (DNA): TGTGCCAGCTTCGGTCTTAACTATGGCTACACCTTC. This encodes CASFGLNYGYTF.

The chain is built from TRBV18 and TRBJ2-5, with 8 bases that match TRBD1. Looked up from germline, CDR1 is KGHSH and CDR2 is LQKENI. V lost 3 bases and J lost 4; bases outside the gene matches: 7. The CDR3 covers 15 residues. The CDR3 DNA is TGTGCCAGCTCACCGGCGACAGGGGCTAGAGAGACCCAGTACTTC. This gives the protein CASSPATGARETQYF. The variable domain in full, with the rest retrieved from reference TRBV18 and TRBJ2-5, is NAGVMQNPRHLVRRRGQEARLRCSPMKGHSHVYWYRQLPEEGLKFMVYLQKENIIDESGMPKERFSAEFPKEGPSILRIQQVVRGDSAAYFCASSPATGARETQYFGPGTRLLVL.

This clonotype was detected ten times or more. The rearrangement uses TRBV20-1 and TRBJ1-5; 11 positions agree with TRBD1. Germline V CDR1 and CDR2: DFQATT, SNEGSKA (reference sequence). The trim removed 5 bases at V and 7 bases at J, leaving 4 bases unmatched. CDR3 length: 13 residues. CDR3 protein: CSAYGTGGQPQHF. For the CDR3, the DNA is TGCAGTGCTTACGGGACAGGGGGGCAGCCCCAGCATTTT.

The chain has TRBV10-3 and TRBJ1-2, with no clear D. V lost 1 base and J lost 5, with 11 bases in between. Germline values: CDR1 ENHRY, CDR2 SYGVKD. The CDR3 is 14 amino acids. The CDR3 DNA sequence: TGTGCCATCAGTGAGTGGGTAGGAGTGTATGGCTACACCTTC. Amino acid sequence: CAISEWVGVYGYTF.